What follows describes a single T cell receptor beta chain. Researchers ran the PCR with 60 Vbeta and 13 Jbeta primers. Sequencing used immunoSEQ multiplex PCR; TCRdb keeps in-frame clones, though not all of them. This table has about 91,000 clones, about 87% appearing once. This entry belongs to a study of cytomegalovirus exposure and HLA in healthy donors. The CDR3 length is 14 residues. The V segment lost 7 bases and the J segment 8 bases; nucleotides outside the gene matches: 9. Germline V gives CDR1 SGHNT, CDR2 YYREEE (reference sequence). The sequencing input was PBMCs. The chain has TRBV5-4 and TRBJ1-6; TRBD1 aligns across 7 bases. The source is a man younger than 30 in good health and CMV-seronegative. CDR3 sequence (DNA): TGTGCCAGCGGCACCGGGACAGAATATTCACCCCTCCACTTT. This translates into CASGTGTEYSPLHF.